This passage covers 19 T cell receptor beta chains from one sample sequenced in a study of naive and memory T cell subsets. A UMI-containing oligonucleotide was joined by 3' ligation to the TCR cDNA template. The SP2 primer and nested alpha and beta constant region primers amplified ligated cDNA in four rounds. TCRdb independently ran MiXCR on the 5' RACE reads; one entry per CDR3 protein. Among 55,000 to 70,000 distinct CDR3 sequences listed, about 7.2% were seen once. All receptors derive from a male donor in good health.

This chain links TRBV12-3 or TRBV12-4 with TRBJ1-6; D gene unclear. The CDR3 is 12 amino acids. Trimming took off 7 bases at V and 14 bases at J, with 15 bases between the two ends. The CDR3 loop reads CASTNSVGTLHF. The CDR3 nucleotides read TGTGCCAGCACTAACTCGGTCGGGACCCTCCACTTT.

This chain links TRBV12-5 with TRBJ2-1, with 8 bases that match TRBD1. J lost 2 bases, V lost 7 bases, and 7 bases had no gene match. Germline V gene data show CDR1 as LGHNT and CDR2 as FRNRAP. This CDR3 region has 15 residues. CDR3 sequence: CASARGTGAYNEQFF. In DNA form, the CDR3 reads TGTGCTAGTGCCCGTGGGACAGGAGCCTACAATGAGCAGTTCTTC.

This clonotype has at least ten counts. V and J are TRBV7-2 and TRBJ2-5; D possibly uses TRBD1 or TRBD2 (6 bases each). This CDR3 is built from 14 residues. The germline V gene encodes CDR1 SGHTA and CDR2 FQGNSA. The ends were cut back, 7 bases at V and 5 bases at J, with 17 bases in the middle. The CDR3, as DNA: TGTGCCAGCACCTCCGGGGGCCGCCAGGAGACCCAGTACTTC. As protein: CASTSGGRQETQYF.

The chain combines TRBV5-1 with TRBJ1-4; the D gene is possibly TRBD1 (5 bases). V was cut by 0 bases and J by 3 bases, with 12 bases left in between. Germline-derived CDR1 and CDR2 are SGHRS and YFSETQ. There are 16 residues in the CDR3. DNA for the CDR3: TGCGCCAGCAGCTTGGAGTTGGGGACGGCTAATGAAAAACTGTTTTTT. Its translation is CASSLELGTANEKLFF.

The chain links TRBV2 to TRBJ1-1, with no clear D. Germline loops: CDR1 SNHLY, CDR2 FYNNEI. V dropped 6 bases and J dropped 8 bases, with 10 bases sitting between them. This CDR3 region has 11 residues. As DNA, the CDR3 is TGTGCCAGCAGGAGACGGGAGGAAGCTTTCTTT. Protein: CASRRREEAFF.

This clonotype has only a few counts. The J gene is TRBJ2-5, the V gene TRBV20-1; 9 nucleotides align to TRBD1. CDR1 DFQATT and CDR2 SNEGSKA come from the germline V gene (reference sequence). V was clipped by 6 bases and J by 0 bases; unmatched bases: 5. The CDR3 covers 14 residues. Here the CDR3 DNA reads TGCAGTGCCTTCGACAGGGGGTACCAAGAGACCCAGTACTTC. It yields the protein CSAFDRGYQETQYF.

This clonotype was counted ten times or more. The rearrangement links TRBV27 to TRBJ1-5; D is perhaps TRBD1 (5 bases). The CDR3 sequence is 15 residues long. Germline V gene lookup returns CDR1 MNHEY and CDR2 SMNVEV (reference sequence). The V and J ends lost 2 bases and 2 bases respectively, with 10 bases between them. The CDR3 reads CASSLGGRGNQPQHF. CDR3 sequence (DNA): TGTGCCAGCAGTTTAGGGGGTCGGGGCAATCAGCCCCAGCATTTT.

V gene TRBV28 combines with J gene TRBJ2-2, with TRBD1 as a possible D gene (5 bases). CDR3 length equals 15 residues. The germline V gene encodes CDR1 MDHEN and CDR2 SYDVKM. Trimming removed 3 bases from V and 6 bases from J, with 14 bases in between. The CDR3 sequence: CASSLYQGDAGELFF. The CDR3 nucleotides read TGTGCCAGCAGTTTGTACCAGGGTGACGCCGGGGAGCTGTTTTTT.

Of note for this clonotype: A read error may be the cause here, since a much bigger clone is one base away. The chain carries TRBV6-1 and TRBJ1-4, with D possibly matching TRBD1 (6 bases). The CDR3 spans 15 residues. V was shortened by 4 bases and J by 4 bases, with 13 bases between the two germline ends. The germline gives CDR1 MNHNS, CDR2 SASEGT. The CDR3 bases are TGTGCCAGCAGTGGTGGGGGCAATATTAATGAAAAACTGTTTTTT. Translated: CASSGGGNINEKLFF.

This clonotype has only a few counts. The chain employs TRBV6-5 and TRBJ2-7, with D possibly being TRBD1 (6 bases). The CDR3 spans 13 residues. The V gene lost 5 bases and the J gene lost 2 bases, with 10 bases spanning the gap. Germline CDR1 is MNHEY and CDR2 is SVGAGI. The CDR3 is CASSRQVTYEQYF. DNA for the CDR3: TGTGCCAGCAGTCGACAGGTTACCTACGAGCAGTACTTC.

Only a few counts were recorded for this clonotype. The chain combines TRBV29-1 with TRBJ2-3, with a possible D match to TRBD2 (5 bases). The CDR3 loop spans 18 amino acids. Per the germline V gene, CDR1 is SQVTM and CDR2 is ANQGSEA. Trimming left V 4 bases short and J 0 bases short, with 23 bases between. The CDR3 DNA sequence: TGCAGCGTTGGGCCCCTCCTCCGATTCGGGGAGAGCACAGATACGCAGTATTTT. Protein: CSVGPLLRFGESTDTQYF.

This clonotype was detected ten times or more. Here the CDR3 DNA reads TGCAGCGTCGGTACACCCCAAGAGACCCAGTACTTC. This encodes CSVGTPQETQYF. J is TRBJ2-5 and V is TRBV29-1; D remains ambiguous. The CDR3 runs to 12 residues. V was cut by 6 bases and J by 1 base, with 9 bases left in between. Germline CDR1 SQVTM, CDR2 ANQGSEA.

This clonotype was counted only a few times. The rearrangement links TRBV19 to TRBJ2-2; tentatively, D is TRBD2 (5 bases). Looked up from germline, CDR1 is LNHDA and CDR2 is SQIVND (reference sequence). V shed 5 bases and J shed 3 bases, with 10 bases lying between them. The CDR3 length is 14 residues. The CDR3 sequence: CASSYGSYTGELFF. CDR3 DNA: TGTGCCAGTAGTTATGGGAGTTACACCGGGGAGCTGTTTTTT.

The table lists this clonotype with many counts. The CDR3 region has the DNA TGTGCCAGCAGCTTAGCGGGAGTAGAGACCCAGTACTTC. It yields the protein CASSLAGVETQYF. The chain has TRBV11-2 and TRBJ2-5, with D tentatively TRBD2 (6 bases). There are 13 residues in the CDR3. V was clipped by 1 base and J by 4 bases, with 7 bases between them. CDR1 SGHAT and CDR2 FQNNGV come from the germline V gene.

On this clonotype itself: A much larger clone sits a single nucleotide away, making a read error possible. V and J are TRBV11-2 and TRBJ2-1, with 11 bases matching TRBD2. V was pared by 0 bases and J by 8 bases, with 6 bases of the junction left unmatched. The length of the CDR3 is 16 residues. Germline CDR1 SGHAT, CDR2 FQNNGV. The CDR3 DNA is TGTGCCAGCAGCTTAGAAAACACTAGCGGGGGAGATGAGCAGTTCTTC. Translated, it gives CASSLENTSGGDEQFF.

The chain links TRBV20-1 to TRBJ1-3; 9 bases line up with TRBD1. With 6 bases clipped from V and 3 bases from J, the junction kept 6 bases outside the gene matches. CDR1 is DFQATT, CDR2 SNEGSKA, per germline (reference sequence). This CDR3 has 14 residues. The CDR3 protein is CSAKQGAVGNTIYF. In DNA, the CDR3 is TGCAGTGCGAAACAGGGGGCTGTTGGAAACACCATATATTTT.

This clonotype has a handful of counts. This chain links TRBV7-2 with TRBJ2-6; 7 positions agree with TRBD1. This CDR3 is built from 18 residues. Germline V lookup: CDR1 SGHTA, CDR2 FQGNSA. V shed 6 bases and J 0 bases; nucleotides not matched to a gene: 11. The CDR3 bases are TGTGCCAGCAGTTTAACCTCGGGACAGATCTCTGGGGCCAACGTCCTGACTTTC. The encoded protein is CASSLTSGQISGANVLTF. The complete variable domain, with remaining parts taken from reference TRBV7-2 and TRBJ2-6, reads GAGVSQSPSNKVTEKGKDVELRCDPISGHTALYWYRQSLGQGLEFLIYFQGNSAPDKSGLPSDRFSAERTGGSVSTLTIQRTQQEDSAVYLCASSLTSGQISGANVLTFGAGSRLTVL.

This clonotype came up many times. This sequence joins TRBV7-8 and TRBJ1-1; D is perhaps TRBD1 (6 bases). This CDR3 spans 14 amino acids. Germline V gives CDR1 SGHVS, CDR2 FQNEAQ. Trimming pared 3 bases from V and 7 bases from J, leaving 15 bases between. CDR3 bases: TGTGCCAGCAGCTTCGGCCAGGGGAGTGATGAAGCTTTCTTT. Its translation: CASSFGQGSDEAFF.

Points on this clonotype: Possible read error: a much larger clone is one base away. The J gene is TRBJ2-1, the V gene TRBV11-2; 8 bases line up with TRBD2. Germline CDR1 reads SGHAT; CDR2 reads FQNNGV. The CDR3 has 14 residues. The CDR3 nucleotides read TGTGCCAGCAGCCCTGGGACTAGGGACAATAAGCAGTTCTTC. Translated, it gives CASSPGTRDNKQFF.